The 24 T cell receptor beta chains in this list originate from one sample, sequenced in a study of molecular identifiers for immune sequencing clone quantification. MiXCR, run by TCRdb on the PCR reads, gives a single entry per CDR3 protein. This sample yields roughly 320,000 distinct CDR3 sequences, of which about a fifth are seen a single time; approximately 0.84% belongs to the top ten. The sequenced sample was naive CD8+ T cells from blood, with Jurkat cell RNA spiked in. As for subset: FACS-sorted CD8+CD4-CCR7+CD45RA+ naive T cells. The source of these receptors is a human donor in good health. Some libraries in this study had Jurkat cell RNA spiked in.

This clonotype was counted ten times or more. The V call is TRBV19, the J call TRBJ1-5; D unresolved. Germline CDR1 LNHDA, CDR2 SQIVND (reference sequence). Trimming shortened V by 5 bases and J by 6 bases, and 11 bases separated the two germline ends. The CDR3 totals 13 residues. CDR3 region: CASSFGGSQPQHF. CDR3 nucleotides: TGTGCCAGTAGTTTCGGAGGTTCTCAGCCCCAGCATTTT.

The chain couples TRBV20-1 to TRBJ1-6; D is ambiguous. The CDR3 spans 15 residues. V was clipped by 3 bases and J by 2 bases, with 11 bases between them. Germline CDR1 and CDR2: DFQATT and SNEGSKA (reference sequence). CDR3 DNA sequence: TGCAGTGCTAGTCGACGGGGAACCTATAATTCACCCCTCCACTTT. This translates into CSASRRGTYNSPLHF.

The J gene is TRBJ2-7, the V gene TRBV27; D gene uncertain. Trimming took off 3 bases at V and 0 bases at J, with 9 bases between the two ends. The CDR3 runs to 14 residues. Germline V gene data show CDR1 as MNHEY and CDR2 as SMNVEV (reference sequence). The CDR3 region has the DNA TGTGCCAGCAGTTTCGGCAGTCGCTCCTACGAGCAGTACTTC. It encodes CASSFGSRSYEQYF.

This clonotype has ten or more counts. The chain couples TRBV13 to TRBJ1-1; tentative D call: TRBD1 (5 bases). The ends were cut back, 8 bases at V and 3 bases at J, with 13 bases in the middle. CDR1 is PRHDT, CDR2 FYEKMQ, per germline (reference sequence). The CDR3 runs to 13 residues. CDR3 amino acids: CASEGPGDTEAFF. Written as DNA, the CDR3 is TGTGCCAGCGAGGGACCGGGGGACACTGAAGCTTTCTTT.

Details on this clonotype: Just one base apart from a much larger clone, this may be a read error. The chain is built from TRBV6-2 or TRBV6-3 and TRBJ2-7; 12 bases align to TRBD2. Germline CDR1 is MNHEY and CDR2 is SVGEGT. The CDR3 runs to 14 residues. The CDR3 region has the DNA TGTGCCGGCAGTTTCGGACTAGCGGGATACGAGCAGTACTTC. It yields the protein CAGSFGLAGYEQYF.

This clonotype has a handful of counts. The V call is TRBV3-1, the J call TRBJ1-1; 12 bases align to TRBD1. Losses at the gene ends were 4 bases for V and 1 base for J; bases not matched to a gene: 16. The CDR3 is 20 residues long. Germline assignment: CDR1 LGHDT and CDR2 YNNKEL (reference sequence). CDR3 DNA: TGTGCCAGCAGCCCAAAATCGGGACAGGGGGCATTCAGGTGGAACACTGAAGCTTTCTTT. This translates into CASSPKSGQGAFRWNTEAFF.

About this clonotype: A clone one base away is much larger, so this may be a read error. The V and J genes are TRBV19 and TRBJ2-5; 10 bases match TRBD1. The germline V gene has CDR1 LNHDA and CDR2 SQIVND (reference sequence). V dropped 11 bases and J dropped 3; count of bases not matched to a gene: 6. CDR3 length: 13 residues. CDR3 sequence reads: CAVRGTGEETQYF. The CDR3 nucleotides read TGTGCCGTACGCGGGACAGGGGAAGAGACCCAGTACTTC.

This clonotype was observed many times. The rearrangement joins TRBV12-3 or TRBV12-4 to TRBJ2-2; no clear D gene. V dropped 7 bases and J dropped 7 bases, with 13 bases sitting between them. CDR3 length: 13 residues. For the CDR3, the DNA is TGTGCCAGCACCCCCGACGGTAGCGGGGAGCTGTTTTTT. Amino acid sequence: CASTPDGSGELFF.

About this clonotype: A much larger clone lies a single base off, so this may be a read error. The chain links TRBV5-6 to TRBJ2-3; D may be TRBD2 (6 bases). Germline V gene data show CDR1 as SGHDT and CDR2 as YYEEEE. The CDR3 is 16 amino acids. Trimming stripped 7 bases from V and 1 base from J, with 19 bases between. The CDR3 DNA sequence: TGTGCCAGCGGGACCCTAAGGGGACTTGGCACAGATACGCAGTATTTT. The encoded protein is CASGTLRGLGTDTQYF.

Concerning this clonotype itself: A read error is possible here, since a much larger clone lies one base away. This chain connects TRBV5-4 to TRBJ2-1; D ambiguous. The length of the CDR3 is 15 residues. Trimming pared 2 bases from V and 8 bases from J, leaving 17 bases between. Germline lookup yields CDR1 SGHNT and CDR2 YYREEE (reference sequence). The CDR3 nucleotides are TGTGCCAGCAGCTTTTGGTCCACTATCTCGGATGAGCAGTTCTTC. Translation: CASSFWSTISDEQFF.

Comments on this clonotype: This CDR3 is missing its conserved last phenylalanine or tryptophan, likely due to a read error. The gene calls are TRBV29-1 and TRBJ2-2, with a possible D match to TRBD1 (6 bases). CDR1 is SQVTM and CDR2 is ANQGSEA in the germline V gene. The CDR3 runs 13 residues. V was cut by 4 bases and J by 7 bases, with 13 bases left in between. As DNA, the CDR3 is TGCAGCGTTGCCAGGGGAGAGGTCGGGGAGCTGTTTCTT. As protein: CSVARGEVGELFL.

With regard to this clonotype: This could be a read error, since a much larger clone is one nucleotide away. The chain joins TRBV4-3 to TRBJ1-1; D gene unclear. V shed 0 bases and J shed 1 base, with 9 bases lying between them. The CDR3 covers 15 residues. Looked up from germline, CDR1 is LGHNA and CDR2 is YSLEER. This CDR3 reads CASSQDWHGNTEAFF. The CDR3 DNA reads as TGCGCCAGCAGCCAAGATTGGCACGGGAACACTGAAGCTTTCTTT.

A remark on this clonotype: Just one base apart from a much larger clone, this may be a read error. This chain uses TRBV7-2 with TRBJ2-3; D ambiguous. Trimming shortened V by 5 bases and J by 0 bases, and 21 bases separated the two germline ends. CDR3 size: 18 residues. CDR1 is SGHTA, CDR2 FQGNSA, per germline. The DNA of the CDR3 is TGTGCCAGCAGCCTCCCCCTGATGGGCTGGAAAAGCACAGATACGCAGTATTTT. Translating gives CASSLPLMGWKSTDTQYF.

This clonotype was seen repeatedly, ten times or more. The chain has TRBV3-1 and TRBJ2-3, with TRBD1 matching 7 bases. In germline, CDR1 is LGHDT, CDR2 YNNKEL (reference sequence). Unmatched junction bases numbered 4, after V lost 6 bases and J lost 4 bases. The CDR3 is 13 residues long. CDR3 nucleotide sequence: TGTGCCAGCAGGGGGACAGTGGCAGATACGCAGTATTTT. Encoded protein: CASRGTVADTQYF.

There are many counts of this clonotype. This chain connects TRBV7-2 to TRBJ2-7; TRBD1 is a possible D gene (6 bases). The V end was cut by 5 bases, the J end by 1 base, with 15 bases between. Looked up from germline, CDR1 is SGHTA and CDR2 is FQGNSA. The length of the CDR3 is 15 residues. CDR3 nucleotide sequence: TGTGCCAGCAGCGCCCCCGGCAGGGGTTCCTACGAGCAGTACTTC. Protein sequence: CASSAPGRGSYEQYF.

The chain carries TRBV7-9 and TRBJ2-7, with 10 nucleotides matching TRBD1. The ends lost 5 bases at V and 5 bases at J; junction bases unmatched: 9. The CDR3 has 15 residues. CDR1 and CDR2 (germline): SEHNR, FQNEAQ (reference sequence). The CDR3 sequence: CASSASTGGMDEQYF. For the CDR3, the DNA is TGTGCCAGCAGCGCTTCGACAGGGGGCATGGACGAGCAGTACTTC.

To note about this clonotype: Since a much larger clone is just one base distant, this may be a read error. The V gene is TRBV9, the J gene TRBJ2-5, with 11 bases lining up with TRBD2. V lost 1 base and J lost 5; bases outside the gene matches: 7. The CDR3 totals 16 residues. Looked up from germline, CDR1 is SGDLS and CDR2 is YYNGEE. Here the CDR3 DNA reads TGTGCCAGCAGCGTAACTAGCGGGAGACCGCGGGAGACCCAGTACTTC. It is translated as CASSVTSGRPRETQYF.

CDR3 DNA sequence: TGTGCCAGCAGTGAACTAGCGGGGGGGCCTGATCAAGAGACCCAGTACTTC. This translates into CASSELAGGPDQETQYF. V gene TRBV6-2 or TRBV6-3 combines with J gene TRBJ2-5, with TRBD2 matching over 13 bases. This CDR3 contains 17 residues. With 5 bases clipped from V and 2 bases from J, the junction kept 8 bases outside the gene matches. CDR1 MNHEY and CDR2 SVGEGT come from the germline V gene.

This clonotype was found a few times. The DNA for the CDR3 is TGTGCCAGCAGCTTAGGCCCCAGGCGGGAGGGGTTCTCCTACGAGCAGTACTTC. As protein: CASSLGPRREGFSYEQYF. The chain carries TRBV13 and TRBJ2-7; 9 bases match TRBD2. V shed 0 bases, J shed 0 bases, and the junction held 9 bases outside the gene matches. CDR1 and CDR2 from the germline V gene are PRHDT and FYEKMQ (reference sequence). This CDR3 comprises 18 residues.

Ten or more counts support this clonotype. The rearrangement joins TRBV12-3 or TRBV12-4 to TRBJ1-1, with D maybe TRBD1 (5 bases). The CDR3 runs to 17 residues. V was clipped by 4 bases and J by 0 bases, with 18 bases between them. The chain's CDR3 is CASSSTRGDFMNTEAFF. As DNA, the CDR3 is TGTGCCAGCAGTTCAACAAGGGGCGACTTTATGAACACTGAAGCTTTCTTT.

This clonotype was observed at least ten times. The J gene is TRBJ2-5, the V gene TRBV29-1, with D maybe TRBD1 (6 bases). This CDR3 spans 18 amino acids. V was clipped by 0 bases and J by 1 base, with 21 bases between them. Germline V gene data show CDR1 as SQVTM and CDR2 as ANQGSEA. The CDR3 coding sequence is TGCAGCGTTGAAGACGTTTTTATAGACAGGTCACCCCAAGAGACCCAGTACTTC. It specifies CSVEDVFIDRSPQETQYF.

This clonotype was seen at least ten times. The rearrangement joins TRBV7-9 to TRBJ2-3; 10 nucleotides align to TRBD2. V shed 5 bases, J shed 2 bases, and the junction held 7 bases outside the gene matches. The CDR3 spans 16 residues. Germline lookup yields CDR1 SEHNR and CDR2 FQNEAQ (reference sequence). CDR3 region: CASSVTGTSDTDTQYF. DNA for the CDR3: TGTGCCAGCAGCGTGACCGGGACTAGCGACACAGATACGCAGTATTTT.

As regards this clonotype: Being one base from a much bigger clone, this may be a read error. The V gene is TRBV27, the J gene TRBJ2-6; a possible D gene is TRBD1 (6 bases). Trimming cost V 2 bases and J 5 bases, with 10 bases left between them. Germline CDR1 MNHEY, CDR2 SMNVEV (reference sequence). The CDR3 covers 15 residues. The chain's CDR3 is CASSLKGGRANVLTF. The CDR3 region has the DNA TGTGCCAGCAGTTTAAAAGGGGGAAGGGCCAACGTCCTGACTTTC.

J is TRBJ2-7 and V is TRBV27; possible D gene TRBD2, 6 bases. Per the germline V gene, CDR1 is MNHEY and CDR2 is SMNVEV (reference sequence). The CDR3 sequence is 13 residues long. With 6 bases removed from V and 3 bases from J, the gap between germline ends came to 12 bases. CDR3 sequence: CASSPRGFYEQYF. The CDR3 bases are TGTGCCAGCAGCCCTCGGGGGTTCTACGAGCAGTACTTC.